Below, 29 T cell receptor beta chains from the same sample are listed, as sequenced in a study of type 1 regulatory T cells. No cognate antigen is known for these TCRs. MiXCR, run by TCRdb on the reads, gives a single entry per CDR3 protein. Of about 68,000 distinct CDR3 sequences listed, around 63% were seen once; the top ten hold less than 8.5%. The sequenced sample was cultured T cells, either the whole culture or a sorted T cell fraction (not recorded which). Noted subset: Tr1-enriched cell product generated in vitro against host alloantigens. The receptor source for this set is a human donor in good health.

V usage is TRBV20-1 and J usage is TRBJ2-3; D remains ambiguous. V shed 0 bases and J shed 3 bases, with 16 bases lying between them. Germline CDR1 and CDR2: DFQATT and SNEGSKA (reference sequence). This CDR3 is built from 16 residues. The CDR3 sequence is CSARDGRNRGTDTQYF. The CDR3 coding sequence is TGCAGTGCTAGAGATGGGCGTAATCGAGGTACAGATACGCAGTATTTT.

Here the CDR3 DNA reads TGTGCCATCAGTGAGTCGGCGGGTCTCTCCTACGAGCAGTACTTC. Translating it yields CAISESAGLSYEQYF. The chain carries TRBV10-3 and TRBJ2-7; D might be TRBD2 (5 bases). CDR1 and CDR2 from the germline V gene are ENHRY and SYGVKD. V was cut by 0 bases and J by 0 bases, with 9 bases left in between. CDR3 size: 15 residues.

V and J are TRBV6-2 or TRBV6-3 and TRBJ2-7; D unresolved. CDR1 and CDR2 from the germline V gene are MNHEY and SVGEGT. V was pared by 6 bases and J by 2 bases, with 8 bases between. CDR3 length equals 12 residues. The CDR3 coding sequence is TGTGCCAGCAGCGAGGCTACCTACGAGCAGTACTTC. Translating it yields CASSEATYEQYF.

The chain couples TRBV18 to TRBJ1-5, with 12 bases lining up with TRBD1. The CDR3 runs to 15 residues. The germline V gene encodes CDR1 KGHSH and CDR2 LQKENI. V shed 3 bases, J shed 6 bases, and the junction held 3 bases outside the gene matches. The CDR3 here is CASSPGQGAVQPQHF. CDR3 nucleotide sequence: TGTGCCAGCTCACCGGGACAGGGGGCCGTTCAGCCCCAGCATTTT.

This chain links TRBV5-5 with TRBJ2-5; 10 nucleotides match TRBD2. CDR1 and CDR2 (germline): SGHKS, YYEKEE (reference sequence). This CDR3 is 15 amino acids long. After removal of 0 bases from V and 7 bases from J, the junction contained 6 bases not matched to a gene. This chain's CDR3 is CASSLGLAGDGTQYF. The CDR3 region has the DNA TGTGCCAGCAGCTTGGGTCTAGCGGGAGATGGGACCCAGTACTTC. Using reference TRBV5-5 and TRBJ2-5 for the parts outside the CDR3, the full variable domain is DAGVTQSPTHLIKTRGQQVTLRCSPISGHKSVSWYQQVLGQGPQFIFQYYEKEERGRGNFPDRFSARQFPNYSSELNVNALLLGDSALYLCASSLGLAGDGTQYFGPGTRLLVL.

The CDR3 sequence is CASSVMQTGELFF. The CDR3 DNA follows: TGTGCCAGCAGTGTGATGCAGACCGGGGAGCTGTTTTTT. This chain links TRBV25-1 with TRBJ2-2; D is uncertain. V lost 4 bases to trimming and J lost 5 bases, with 8 bases between them. The CDR3 is 13 residues long. Germline V gives CDR1 MGHDK, CDR2 SYGVNS.

V is TRBV13 and J is TRBJ2-7, with D possibly being TRBD2 (6 bases). Germline V gives CDR1 PRHDT, CDR2 FYEKMQ (reference sequence). Trimming pared 5 bases from V and 7 bases from J, leaving 15 bases between. This CDR3 region has 13 residues. The CDR3 loop is CASSQPGSREQYF. CDR3 bases: TGTGCCAGCAGCCAACCCGGGAGTCGAGAGCAGTACTTC. The whole variable domain, filled in from reference TRBV13 and TRBJ2-7, reads AAGVIQSPRHLIKEKRETATLKCYPIPRHDTVYWYQQGPGQDPQFLISFYEKMQSDKGSIPDRFSAQQFSDYHSELNMSSLELGDSALYFCASSQPGSREQYFGPGTRLTVT.

This clonotype was seen only once. The rearrangement joins TRBV27 to TRBJ1-2; D call uncertain. The CDR3 contains 15 residues. Germline lookup yields CDR1 MNHEY and CDR2 SMNVEV (reference sequence). V gave up 5 bases and J gave up 8 bases, with 21 bases separating them. The CDR3 is CASSARPDLHSGYTF. The CDR3 bases are TGTGCCAGCAGTGCCCGTCCGGACCTTCATTCGGGCTACACCTTC.

The gene calls are TRBV3-1 and TRBJ1-1; D perhaps matches TRBD1 (5 bases). This CDR3 has 14 residues. The V gene's germline CDR1 is LGHDT and CDR2 YNNKEL (reference sequence). Between the trimmed V and J ends, which lost 4 bases and 6 bases, there was a span of 15 bases. The CDR3 reads CASSLPGLLAEAFF. The CDR3 DNA follows: TGTGCCAGCAGCCTTCCGGGACTTCTCGCTGAAGCTTTCTTT. Drawing the rest from reference TRBV3-1 and TRBJ1-1, the complete variable domain is DTAVSQTPKYLVTQMGNDKSIKCEQNLGHDTMYWYKQDSKKFLKIMFSYNNKELIINETVPNRFSPKSPDKAHLNLHINSLELGDSAVYFCASSLPGLLAEAFFGQGTRLTVV.

The chain has TRBV27 and TRBJ2-3; no clear D gene. Germline assignment: CDR1 MNHEY and CDR2 SMNVEV (reference sequence). The CDR3 covers 16 residues. V was trimmed by 0 bases and J by 1 base, leaving 11 bases between them. The CDR3 loop is CASSLSNPGRTDTQYF. Written as DNA, the CDR3 is TGTGCCAGCAGTTTATCGAACCCCGGGCGCACAGATACGCAGTATTTT.

This clonotype has just a few counts. The chain couples TRBV18 to TRBJ2-2; tentative D call: TRBD2 (6 bases). The CDR3 extends over 15 amino acids. The germline gives CDR1 KGHSH, CDR2 LQKENI. Deletions cut 5 bases from V and 7 bases from J, with 17 bases between. This chain's CDR3 is CASSWDSQVGGELFF. In nucleotides, the CDR3 is TGTGCCAGCTCATGGGACTCGCAGGTTGGCGGGGAGCTGTTTTTT.

This clonotype was picked up a small number of times. The V and J genes are TRBV20-1 and TRBJ1-5, with TRBD1 identical over 7 bases. With 3 bases clipped from V and 0 bases from J, the junction kept 2 bases outside the gene matches. CDR1 is DFQATT, CDR2 SNEGSKA, per germline (reference sequence). CDR3 length: 14 amino acids. The CDR3 loop reads CSARGQYSNQPQHF. The DNA of the CDR3 is TGCAGTGCTAGGGGACAGTATAGCAATCAGCCCCAGCATTTT.

This clonotype was found a few times. V and J are TRBV6-4 and TRBJ2-1; D is ambiguous. The CDR3 extends over 12 amino acids. V was cut by 5 bases and J by 6 bases, with 8 bases left in between. Germline lookup yields CDR1 MRHNA and CDR2 SNTAGT. CDR3 in DNA: TGTGCCAGCAGTCCCCAAGGCAATGAGCAGTTCTTC. Translation: CASSPQGNEQFF.

V gene TRBV7-3 combines with J gene TRBJ2-4, with D unresolved. V was clipped by 0 bases and J by 6 bases, with 9 bases between them. Germline CDR1 SGHTA, CDR2 FQGTGA. This CDR3 is 14 amino acids long. In nucleotides, the CDR3 is TGTGCCAGCAGCTTAACGAACCCCCCAAACATTCAGTACTTC. Translating gives CASSLTNPPNIQYF.

This clonotype was seen a handful of times. The chain uses TRBV7-2 and TRBJ2-5, with D possibly matching TRBD2 (6 bases). The CDR3 has 19 amino acids. The V end was cut by 2 bases, the J end by 1 base, with 23 bases between. Germline values: CDR1 SGHTA, CDR2 FQGNSA. CDR3 bases: TGTGCCAGCAGCTTAAGAGGAGGGGACGACCGACAGAGCCAAGAGACCCAGTACTTC. It encodes CASSLRGGDDRQSQETQYF.

J is TRBJ2-7 and V is TRBV19; 15 nucleotides align to TRBD2. CDR3 size: 15 residues. Germline loops: CDR1 LNHDA, CDR2 SQIVND (reference sequence). V dropped 5 bases and J dropped 5; count of bases not matched to a gene: 4. The CDR3 region has the DNA TGTGCCAGTAGTGGACTAGCGGGAGGGCCCCACGAGCAGTACTTC. Translation gives CASSGLAGGPHEQYF.

This clonotype was seen a handful of times. The rearrangement joins TRBV5-1 to TRBJ2-3; TRBD2 aligns across 8 bases. Germline trimming cut 0 bases from V and 10 bases from J; bases unmatched to any gene: 13. The CDR3 spans 16 residues. CDR1 and CDR2 from the germline V gene are SGHRS and YFSETQ. CDR3 in DNA: TGCGCCAGCAGCTTGGAGGTAGCGGGACTCGGGAGGGCGCAGTATTTT. This translates into CASSLEVAGLGRAQYF.

This chain links TRBV27 with TRBJ2-2; the D is unclear. Germline V CDR1 and CDR2: MNHEY, SMNVEV (reference sequence). The CDR3 extends over 15 amino acids. With 6 bases removed from V and 7 bases from J, the gap between germline ends came to 18 bases. This CDR3 reads CASRETGPANGELFF. In nucleotides, the CDR3 is TGTGCCAGCAGGGAGACGGGTCCAGCGAACGGGGAGCTGTTTTTT.

The chain couples TRBV19 to TRBJ1-6, with no clear D. V lost 6 bases to trimming and J lost 5 bases, with 11 bases between them. This CDR3 contains 14 residues. Per germline, CDR1 LNHDA and CDR2 SQIVND (reference sequence). CDR3 bases: TGTGCCAGTAGGGAAGAACCCAATAATTCACCCCTCCACTTT. Amino acids: CASREEPNNSPLHF.

The chain couples TRBV7-8 to TRBJ1-2; D unresolved. The CDR3 consists of 13 residues. Trimming shortened V by 4 bases and J by 8 bases, and 14 bases separated the two germline ends. CDR1 is SGHVS, CDR2 FQNEAQ, per germline. The CDR3 DNA sequence: TGTGCCAGCAGCTCAGACCCATCTGAGGGCTACACCTTC. This gives the protein CASSSDPSEGYTF.

A few counts support this clonotype. The CDR3 is CASSLGSGSTDTQYF. CDR3 DNA: TGTGCCAGCAGCTTAGGTAGCGGGAGCACAGATACGCAGTATTTT. This chain uses TRBV7-2 with TRBJ2-3; 7 nucleotides match TRBD2. The CDR3 has 15 amino acids. The ends lost 1 base at V and 0 bases at J; junction bases unmatched: 1. CDR1 and CDR2 (germline): SGHTA, FQGNSA.

This clonotype has only a few counts. Here the CDR3 DNA reads TGTGCCAGCAGTGACTATGGTAGGGAAGCAGCTTTCTTT. This encodes CASSDYGREAAFF. The chain employs TRBV6-1 and TRBJ1-1; unclear D gene. Germline CDR1 reads MNHNS; CDR2 reads SASEGT. Trimming left V 3 bases short and J 10 bases short, with 15 bases between. The CDR3 consists of 13 residues.

This sequence joins TRBV7-9 and TRBJ1-2, with TRBD1 identical over 8 bases. Germline values: CDR1 SEHNR, CDR2 FQNEAQ (reference sequence). With 1 base clipped from V and 2 bases from J, the junction kept 3 bases outside the gene matches. The CDR3 is 15 residues long. The CDR3 DNA reads TGTGCCAGCAGCTTAGGCGCAGGGGGCAACTATGGCTACACCTTC. Amino acid sequence: CASSLGAGGNYGYTF. Based on the CDR3 plus reference TRBV7-9 and TRBJ1-2, the full variable domain is DTGVSQNPRHKITKRGQNVTFRCDPISEHNRLYWYRQTLGQGPEFLTYFQNEAQLEKSRLLSDRFSAERPKGSFSTLEIQRTEQGDSAMYLCASSLGAGGNYGYTFGSGTRLTVV.

The V and J genes are TRBV20-1 and TRBJ2-1, with D possibly being TRBD1 (11 bases). The CDR3 is made up of 19 amino acids. V was trimmed by 6 bases and J by 4 bases, leaving 31 bases between them. Per germline, CDR1 DFQATT and CDR2 SNEGSKA (reference sequence). CDR3 region: CSAAPGQGVLAGNYNEQFF. CDR3 DNA: TGCAGTGCAGCTCCGGGACAGGGGGTACTAGCGGGAAATTACAATGAGCAGTTCTTC.

The gene calls are TRBV7-2 and TRBJ2-7; D gene uncertain. The CDR3 is made up of 12 amino acids. The V and J ends lost 5 bases and 3 bases respectively, with 8 bases between them. From germline, CDR1 is SGHTA and CDR2 FQGNSA. The CDR3: CASSLKHYEQYF. CDR3 coding DNA: TGTGCCAGCAGCCTGAAACACTACGAGCAGTACTTC. Supplemented by reference TRBV7-2 and TRBJ2-7, the full variable domain reads GAGVSQSPSNKVTEKGKDVELRCDPISGHTALYWYRQSLGQGLEFLIYFQGNSAPDKSGLPSDRFSAERTGGSVSTLTIQRTQQEDSAVYLCASSLKHYEQYFGPGTRLTVT.

This chain uses TRBV21-1 with TRBJ2-2; the table's TRBD2 call for D was not verified on the DNA. TRBV21-1 is a pseudogene. There are 18 residues in the CDR3. The CDR3 loop is CASSSRQRLAGDTGELFF. Written as DNA, the CDR3 is TGTGCCAGCAGCTCACGACAGAGACTAGCGGGAGACACCGGGGAGCTGTTTTTT.

The CDR3 here is CASRHALRRGQETQYF. In DNA, the CDR3 is TGTGCCAGCAGACACGCGCTTCGGAGGGGTCAAGAGACCCAGTACTTC. The J gene is TRBJ2-5, the V gene TRBV7-2, with TRBD2 as a possible D gene (6 bases). This CDR3 is 16 amino acids long. Germline loops: CDR1 SGHTA, CDR2 FQGNSA. Trimming took 6 bases from V and 2 from J, leaving 19 bases between them.

V and J are TRBV11-2 and TRBJ2-7; the match to TRBD2 covers 9 bases. V dropped 4 bases and J dropped 8; count of bases not matched to a gene: 9. CDR3 size: 14 residues. Germline CDR1 is SGHAT and CDR2 is FQNNGV. CDR3 residues: CASSSGLAVGKQYF. CDR3 in DNA: TGTGCCAGCAGCTCGGGACTAGCTGTCGGTAAGCAGTACTTC.

J is TRBJ1-1 and V is TRBV2, with D possibly being TRBD1 (6 bases). The V end was cut by 6 bases, the J end by 5 bases, with 13 bases between. The CDR3 runs 13 residues. Germline assignment: CDR1 SNHLY and CDR2 FYNNEI. The CDR3 here is CASRPQGGTEAFF. In nucleotides, the CDR3 is TGTGCCAGCAGACCACAGGGTGGGACTGAAGCTTTCTTT. Looking up the rest from reference TRBV2 and TRBJ1-1 gives the full variable domain: EPEVTQTPSHQVTQMGQEVILRCVPISNHLYFYWYRQILGQKVEFLVSFYNNEISEKSEIFDDQFSVERPDGSNFTLKIRSTKLEDSAMYFCASRPQGGTEAFFGQGTRLTVV.